The 9 T cell receptor beta chains given below trace back to one sample, sequenced in a study of blood T cell repertoires in COVID-19. The repertoire was sequenced with immunoSEQ multiplex PCR; TCRdb's copy has only in-frame clones and lacks some. The table lists 450,000 or so clones, about 92% of them singletons. Sequenced sample: PBMCs or T cells enriched from blood (not recorded which). The receptors stem from a man younger than 35 who had recovered from COVID-19.

V is TRBV18 and J is TRBJ1-5; D not resolved. The CDR3 has 16 residues. Trimming left V 3 bases short and J 4 bases short, with 16 bases between. CDR1 KGHSH and CDR2 LQKENI come from the germline V gene. The CDR3 DNA reads as TGTGCCAGCTCACCTGCATTACAGCCACAGAATCAGCCCCAGCATTTT. Its protein is CASSPALQPQNQPQHF.

The chain combines TRBV6-4 with TRBJ2-7, with D uncertain. V lost 5 bases and J lost 2, with 16 bases in between. This CDR3 comprises 15 residues. CDR1 and CDR2 from the germline V gene are MRHNA and SNTAGT. CDR3 region: CASSPSPDSAYEQYF. CDR3 nucleotide sequence: TGTGCCAGCAGTCCCAGCCCCGACTCGGCCTACGAGCAGTACTTC.

J is TRBJ2-2 and V is TRBV7-9, with no clear D. The CDR3 has 16 residues. V was shortened by 1 base and J by 6 bases, with 15 bases between the two germline ends. Germline values: CDR1 SEHNR, CDR2 FQNEAQ (reference sequence). DNA of the CDR3: TGTGCCAGCAGCTTAGTCTTTCTAGGTTGGGCCGGGGAGCTGTTTTTT. Amino acid sequence: CASSLVFLGWAGELFF.

V is TRBV21-1 and J is TRBJ2-5; the tabulated D call, TRBD2, remains unverified against the DNA. TRBV21-1 is noted as a pseudogene. The CDR3 runs to 19 residues. This CDR3 reads CASSKGSIEAHDGQETQYF. The CDR3 region has the DNA TGTGCCAGCAGCAAAGGATCGATTGAGGCCCATGATGGGCAAGAGACCCAGTACTTC.

The chain couples TRBV9 to TRBJ1-5; TRBD1 aligns across 8 bases. The V gene's germline CDR1 is SGDLS and CDR2 YYNGEE. The CDR3 consists of 15 residues. With 4 bases clipped from V and 4 bases from J, the junction kept 7 bases outside the gene matches. CDR3 in amino acids: CASSRTGIRNQPQHF. The CDR3 bases are TGTGCCAGCAGCCGGACAGGGATAAGGAATCAGCCCCAGCATTTT.

The chain recombines TRBV9 with TRBJ1-2, with 9 bases fitting TRBD1. From germline, CDR1 is SGDLS and CDR2 YYNGEE. V dropped 2 bases and J dropped 5; count of bases not matched to a gene: 7. The CDR3 length is 15 residues. CDR3 residues: CASSVHPGTGYGYTF. The CDR3 DNA reads as TGTGCCAGCAGCGTTCACCCCGGGACAGGGTATGGCTACACCTTC.

This chain joins TRBV7-9 and TRBJ1-2, with D unclear. This CDR3 contains 14 residues. Germline CDR1 SEHNR, CDR2 FQNEAQ (reference sequence). With 4 bases removed from V and 2 bases from J, the gap between germline ends came to 11 bases. The CDR3 sequence: CASSYEQPNYGYTF. CDR3 sequence (DNA): TGTGCCAGCAGCTATGAACAGCCGAACTATGGCTACACCTTC.

This clone came up a few times. The V and J genes are TRBV6-2 or TRBV6-3 and TRBJ2-7, with D perhaps matching TRBD1 (5 bases). Between the trimmed V and J ends, which lost 5 bases and 2 bases, there was a span of 16 bases. This CDR3 contains 15 residues. In germline, CDR1 is MNHEY, CDR2 SVGEGT. The CDR3 here is CASSPFERTTYEQYF. CDR3 nucleotide sequence: TGTGCCAGCAGTCCATTCGAACGGACAACCTACGAGCAGTACTTC.

This chain connects TRBV11-2 to TRBJ1-1; 7 nucleotides agree with TRBD1. CDR1 and CDR2 from the germline V gene are SGHAT and FQNNGV. Trimming took 5 bases from V and 1 from J; bases not matched to a gene: 7. The CDR3 contains 15 residues. CDR3: CASSAPEGANTEAFF. CDR3 sequence (DNA): TGTGCCAGCAGCGCCCCGGAGGGGGCGAACACTGAAGCTTTCTTT.